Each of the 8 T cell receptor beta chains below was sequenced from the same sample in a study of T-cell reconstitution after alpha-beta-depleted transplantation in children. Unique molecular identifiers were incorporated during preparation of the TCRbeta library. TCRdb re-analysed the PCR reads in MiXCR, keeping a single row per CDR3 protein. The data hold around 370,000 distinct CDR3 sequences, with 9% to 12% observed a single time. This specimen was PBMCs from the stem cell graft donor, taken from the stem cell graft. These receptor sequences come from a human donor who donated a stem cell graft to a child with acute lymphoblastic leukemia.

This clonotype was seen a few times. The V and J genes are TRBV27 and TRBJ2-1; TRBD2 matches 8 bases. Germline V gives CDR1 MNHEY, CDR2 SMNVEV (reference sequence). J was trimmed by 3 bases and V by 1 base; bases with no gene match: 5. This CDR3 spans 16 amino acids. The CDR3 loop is CASSLFTSGYYNEQFF. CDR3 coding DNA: TGTGCCAGCAGTTTATTCACTAGCGGTTACTACAATGAGCAGTTCTTC.

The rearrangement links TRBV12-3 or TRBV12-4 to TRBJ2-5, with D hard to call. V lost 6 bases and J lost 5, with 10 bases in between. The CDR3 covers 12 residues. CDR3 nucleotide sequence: TGTGCCAGCAGCCCCGCCGCGGAGACCCAGTACTTC. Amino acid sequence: CASSPAAETQYF.

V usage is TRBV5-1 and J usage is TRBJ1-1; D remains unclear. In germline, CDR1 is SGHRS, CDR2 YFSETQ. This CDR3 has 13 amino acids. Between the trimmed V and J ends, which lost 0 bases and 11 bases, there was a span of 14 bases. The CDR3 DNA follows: TGCGCCAGCAGCTTGGACAGCTTCTCCGGGGCTTTCTTT. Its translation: CASSLDSFSGAFF.

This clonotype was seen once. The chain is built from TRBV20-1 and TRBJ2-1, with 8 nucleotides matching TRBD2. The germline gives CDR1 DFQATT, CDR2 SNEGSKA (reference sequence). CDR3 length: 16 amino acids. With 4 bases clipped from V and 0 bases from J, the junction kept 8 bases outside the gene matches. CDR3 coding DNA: TGCAGTGCTAATTCCCTCGCGGGAGGCTCCTACAATGAGCAGTTCTTC. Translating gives CSANSLAGGSYNEQFF.

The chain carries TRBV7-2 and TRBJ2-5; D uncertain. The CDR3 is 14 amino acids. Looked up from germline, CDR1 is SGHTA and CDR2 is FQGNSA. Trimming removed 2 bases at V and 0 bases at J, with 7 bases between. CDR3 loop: CASSLTLDQETQYF. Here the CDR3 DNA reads TGTGCCAGCAGCTTAACTTTGGACCAAGAGACCCAGTACTTC. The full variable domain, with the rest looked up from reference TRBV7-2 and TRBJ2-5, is GAGVSQSPSNKVTEKGKDVELRCDPISGHTALYWYRQSLGQGLEFLIYFQGNSAPDKSGLPSDRFSAERTGGSVSTLTIQRTQQEDSAVYLCASSLTLDQETQYFGPGTRLLVL.

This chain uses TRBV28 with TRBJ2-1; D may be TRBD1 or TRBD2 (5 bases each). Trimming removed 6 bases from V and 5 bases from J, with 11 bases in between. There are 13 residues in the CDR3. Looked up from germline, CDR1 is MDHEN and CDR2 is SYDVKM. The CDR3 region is CASRRDGDNEQFF. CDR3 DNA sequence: TGTGCCAGCAGAAGGGACGGTGACAATGAGCAGTTCTTC.

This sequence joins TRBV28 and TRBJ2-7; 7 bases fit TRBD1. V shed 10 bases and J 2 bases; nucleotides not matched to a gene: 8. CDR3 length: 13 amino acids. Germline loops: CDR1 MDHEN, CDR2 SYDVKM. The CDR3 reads CATQGDKAYEQYF. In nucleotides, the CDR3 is TGTGCCACCCAGGGGGACAAAGCCTACGAGCAGTACTTC. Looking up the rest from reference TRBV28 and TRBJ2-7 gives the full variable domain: DVKVTQSSRYLVKRTGEKVFLECVQDMDHENMFWYRQDPGLGLRLIYFSYDVKMKEKGDIPEGYSVSREKKERFSLILESASTNQTSMYLCATQGDKAYEQYFGPGTRLTVT.

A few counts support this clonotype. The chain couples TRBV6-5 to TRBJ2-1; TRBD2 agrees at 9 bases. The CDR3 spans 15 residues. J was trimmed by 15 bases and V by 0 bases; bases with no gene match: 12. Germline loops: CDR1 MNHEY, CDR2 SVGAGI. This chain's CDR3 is CASSYSTSGLIPPFF. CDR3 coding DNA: TGTGCCAGCAGTTACTCGACTAGCGGCCTGATTCCGCCGTTCTTC.